This T cell receptor (beta chain) comes out of a study of T cells in Graves' hyperthyroidism and ophthalmopathy. As for the study in general: Blood was drawn when the patient was first diagnosed and still untreated. Study-level findings and limits: Peripheral blood also featured most of the thyroid clonotypes expanded above 0.001. A median 6.5 months before onset, the model predicted ophthalmopathy.

As concerns this clonotype: The antigen is undetermined.

Researchers took RNA transcripts and amplified the TCR beta CDR3 regions from them. HTBI primers were employed in a first-round RT-PCR of the TCR CDR3. One entry per CDR3 protein, called by TCRdb with MiXCR from the multiplex PCR reads. The sample lists about 640,000 distinct CDR3 sequences; around 20% were seen once. Lactation, pregnancy, other autoimmune disease or uncontrolled infection excluded patients. CDR1 and CDR2 (germline): MNHEY, SMNVEV (reference sequence). The CDR3 totals 16 residues. Unmatched junction bases numbered 8, after V lost 5 bases and J lost 4 bases. Sequences were obtained from blood. The rearrangement uses TRBV27 and TRBJ2-3; 11 nucleotides agree with TRBD1. The sequence derives from a young man with Graves' ophthalmopathy. CDR3 protein: CASSPRTGGAADTQYF. CDR3 bases: TGTGCCAGCAGTCCCCGGACAGGGGGCGCGGCAGATACGCAGTATTTT.